This T cell receptor (beta chain) was captured by sequencing in a study of blood T cell repertoires in COVID-19. Across the whole study: From the United States, Italy and Spain came samples of acute and convalescent COVID-19. PBMCs, B-cell-depleted T cells, or T cells provided the cDNA or gDNA that made up the material.

Germline-derived CDR1 and CDR2 are MNHEY and SVGAGI. This CDR3 is 12 amino acids long. The V and J ends lost 6 bases and 5 bases respectively, with 11 bases between them. This clone was seen just once. In Seattle, patients joined the study during active infection and were tracked longitudinally. Per the original methods: Amplification of reference gene primers was used by the study to estimate nucleated cell counts. Assay used: immunoSEQ multiplex PCR; TCRdb lists only in-frame clones, some missing. V and J calls and clone size follow that table, whereas D and trimming were derived from the DNA. The sample carries some 70,000 clones, 80% to 95% recorded once.

Source material: peripheral blood. The V gene is TRBV6-5, the J gene TRBJ2-7; weak D call: TRBD2 (6 bases). The receptor's source is a middle-aged man with COVID-19, enrolled during active disease. The CDR3, as DNA: TGTGCCAGCAGCCGGGAGCCCCACGAGCAGTACTTC. The encoded protein is CASSREPHEQYF.